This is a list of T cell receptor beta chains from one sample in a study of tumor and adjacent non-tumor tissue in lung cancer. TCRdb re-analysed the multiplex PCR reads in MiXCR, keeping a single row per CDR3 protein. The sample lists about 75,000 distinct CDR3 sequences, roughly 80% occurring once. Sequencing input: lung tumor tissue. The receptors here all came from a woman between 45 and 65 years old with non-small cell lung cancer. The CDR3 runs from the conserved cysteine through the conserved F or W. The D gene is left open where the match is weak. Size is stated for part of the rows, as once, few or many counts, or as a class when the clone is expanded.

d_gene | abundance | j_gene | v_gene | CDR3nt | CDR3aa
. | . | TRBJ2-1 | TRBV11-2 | TGTATCAGCAGGTCGGGACTGTACAATGGGCAGTTCTTC | CISRSGLYNGQFF
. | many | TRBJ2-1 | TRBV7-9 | TGTGCCAGCAGCTTAGCGGGAGGAAAGTACAATGAGCAGTTCTTC | CASSLAGGKYNEQFF
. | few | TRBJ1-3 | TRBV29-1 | TGCAGTGCCTGGACAGTCTGCGGCACCATATATTTT | CSAWTVCGTIYF
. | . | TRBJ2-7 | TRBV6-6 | TGTGCTAGCAGAGGGGACGGACCGATAGAGCAGTACTTC | CASRGDGPIEQYF
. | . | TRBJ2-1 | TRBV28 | TGTGCCAGCAGTTTATGGACTAGAAGCTCCTACAATGAGCAGCTCTTC | CASSLWTRSSYNEQLF
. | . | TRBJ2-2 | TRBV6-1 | TGTGCCGGCAGTGACGGGAACACCCGGGAACTGTTTTTT | CAGSDGNTRELFF
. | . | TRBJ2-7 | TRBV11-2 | TGTGCCAGCAGCTTAACGTGGGGGAGCTACTACGTGTTGTACTTC | CASSLTWGSYYVLYF
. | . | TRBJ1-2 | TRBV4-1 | TGCGCCAGCAGCCAAGATGGGATGGACGGCTACACATTC | CASSQDGMDGYTF
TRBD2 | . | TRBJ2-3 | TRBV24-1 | TGTGCCACCAGACCTAGCGGGAGTTATATGGATACACAGTATTTT | CATRPSGSYMDTQYF
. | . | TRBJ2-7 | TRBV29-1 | TGCAGCGTTAAGGGTGACGAGGGTGACGAGCAGTACTTC | CSVKGDEGDEQYF
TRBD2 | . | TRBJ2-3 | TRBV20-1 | TGCAGTACTAGTGGGACTAGACTGTATTTT | CSTSGTRLYF
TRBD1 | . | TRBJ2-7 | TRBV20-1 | TGCAGTCATCTGGGACAGGGGACCCACGAGCAGTACTTC | CSHLGQGTHEQYF
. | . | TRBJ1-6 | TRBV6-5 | TGTGCCAGTATGCAGTTGCGTAGTTCACCCCTCCACTTT | CASMQLRSSPLHF
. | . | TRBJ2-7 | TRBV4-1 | TGCGCCAGCAGCCAAGCGGAGATTGAATACGAGCAGTACTTC | CASSQAEIEYEQYF
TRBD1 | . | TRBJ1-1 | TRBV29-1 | TGTAGCGTTTCCGGGACAGGGGGCGCTTACATTGAAGTTTTCTTT | CSVSGTGGAYIEVFF
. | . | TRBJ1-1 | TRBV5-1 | TGCGTCAGCAGCCCCAGGGTAGGTTTCACTGAAGGTTTCTTT | CVSSPRVGFTEGFF
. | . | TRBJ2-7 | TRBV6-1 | TGTGCTAGCAGTGACCCCTACAAGCAGTACTTC | CASSDPYKQYF
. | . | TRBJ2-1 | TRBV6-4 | TGTGCCAGCAGTGACGCTAGCAGTACCTACGATGAGCAGTTCTTC | CASSDASSTYDEQFF
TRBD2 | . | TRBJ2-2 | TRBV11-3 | TGTGCCGGCGGCCTAGCGGGGGGCACCGGGGAACTGTTTTTT | CAGGLAGGTGELFF
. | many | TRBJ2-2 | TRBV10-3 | TGTGCCATCAGGCCCGGCGGGACCACCGGGGAGCTGTTTTTT | CAIRPGGTTGELFF
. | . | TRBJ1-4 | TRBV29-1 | TGCAACGTTGAACACCGTGGGGAAAGACTGTTTTTT | CNVEHRGERLFF
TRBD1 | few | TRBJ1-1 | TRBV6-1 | TGTGCCATCAGTGGACAGGGGGCCGGGGACACTGAAGCTTTCTTT | CAISGQGAGDTEAFF
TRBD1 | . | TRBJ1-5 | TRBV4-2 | TGTGCCAGCGGCCAAGTCCCTACGGGAAATACAGGGGTAGCCTATAGCAATCAGCCCCAGCATTTT | CASGQVPTGNTGVAYSNQPQHF
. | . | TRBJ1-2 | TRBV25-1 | TGTGCCAGAAGTGAAGACGGCAGGTCCTACTATGGCTACACCTTC | CARSEDGRSYYGYTF
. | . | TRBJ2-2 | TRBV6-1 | TGTGCCATCATTGATCAGGGCACCCACACCGGGGAGCTGTTTTTT | CAIIDQGTHTGELFF
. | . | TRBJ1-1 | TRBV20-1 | TGCAGTGCGAGGCCCCAAGCCACTGAAGCTTTCTTT | CSARPQATEAFF
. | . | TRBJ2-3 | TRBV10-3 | TGTGACATCAGTGAGGCAACGACCCCGGTTACGCAGTATTTT | CDISEATTPVTQYF
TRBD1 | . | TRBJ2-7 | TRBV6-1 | TGTGCCAGCAGTGAAAGTCCGGGACAGGCCTACGTGCAGTACTTC | CASSESPGQAYVQYF
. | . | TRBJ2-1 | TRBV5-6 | TGTGCCCGCAGCTTTACTTCCCCTGGGGAGCAGCTCTTC | CARSFTSPGEQLF
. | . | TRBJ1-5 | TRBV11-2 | TGTGCCAGCAGCGCGGAGGGGATTAGCAATCAGCCTCGGCATTTT | CASSAEGISNQPRHF
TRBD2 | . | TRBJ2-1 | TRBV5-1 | TGCGCCAGCAGCTTGGCCCCGGGAGGGGTTAGTAAGCAATTCTTC | CASSLAPGGVSKQFF
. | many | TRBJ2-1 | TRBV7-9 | TGTGCCAGCAGCCCCCTCCAAAGCTCCTACAATGAGCAGTCCTTC | CASSPLQSSYNEQSF
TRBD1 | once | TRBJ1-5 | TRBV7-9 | TGTGCCACCGAGATCGGGACAGGGGATCAGCCCCAGCTTTTT | CATEIGTGDQPQLF
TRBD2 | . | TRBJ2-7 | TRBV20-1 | TGCAGTGCTAGTAGTCTAGCGGGCGATCTGTACTTC | CSASSLAGDLYF
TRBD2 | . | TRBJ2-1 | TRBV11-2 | TGTGCCAGCAGCTTATTCCGGTCTCCAGCGGGATTAAGAACCTACATTGAGCAGTTCTTC | CASSLFRSPAGLRTYIEQFF
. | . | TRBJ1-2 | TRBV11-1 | TGTGCCAGTAGCTCACAGGAGGGAAGAGACTACACCTTC | CASSSQEGRDYTF